The 6 T cell receptor beta chains presented below share a single source sample, sequenced in a study of cytomegalovirus exposure and HLA in healthy donors. Primers included in the PCR were 60 Vbeta and 13 Jbeta primers. The method was immunoSEQ multiplex PCR; TCRdb's version includes in-frame clones alone and lacks a portion of them. The data show more than 150,000 clones, about 80% seen once. The sequenced sample consisted of PBMCs. The receptors were gathered from a woman aged 50 to 60 in good health and CMV-seropositive.

J is TRBJ1-5 and V is TRBV27, with 7 nucleotides matching TRBD1. The V gene end was trimmed by 2 bases and the J gene end by 7 bases; junction bases not matched to a gene: 2. There are 13 residues in the CDR3. The germline V gene encodes CDR1 MNHEY and CDR2 SMNVEV (reference sequence). This CDR3 is CASSLVTGQPQHF. The DNA for the CDR3 is TGTGCCAGCAGTTTAGTGACAGGGCAGCCCCAGCATTTT.

This CDR3 reads CASSSRGASGSYEQYF. In DNA, the CDR3 is TGTGCCAGCAGTTCTCGGGGGGCCTCGGGCTCCTACGAGCAGTACTTC. V usage is TRBV6-6 and J usage is TRBJ2-7, with TRBD2 as a possible D gene (7 bases). Per germline, CDR1 MNHNY and CDR2 SVGAGI (reference sequence). Trimming took 4 bases from V and 0 from J, leaving 16 bases between them. This CDR3 has 16 residues.

This clone appeared a few times. The V call is TRBV5-6, the J call TRBJ1-1; D gene ambiguous. Per germline, CDR1 SGHDT and CDR2 YYEEEE. Trimming pared 2 bases from V and 3 bases from J, leaving 14 bases between. There are 15 residues in the CDR3. CDR3 loop: CASSFSRAGDTEAFF. Here the CDR3 DNA reads TGTGCCAGCAGCTTCTCGCGAGCCGGGGACACTGAAGCTTTCTTT.

This chain links TRBV4-1 with TRBJ2-1; a weak D match, TRBD1 (6 bases). This CDR3 is built from 16 residues. Germline V gene data show CDR1 as MGHRA and CDR2 as YSYEKL. With 1 base removed from V and 0 bases from J, the gap between germline ends came to 10 bases. CDR3 sequence: CASSQGTVSSYNEQFF. The CDR3 coding sequence is TGCGCCAGCAGCCAAGGGACAGTCAGCTCCTACAATGAGCAGTTCTTC.

The chain recombines TRBV2 with TRBJ2-3, with TRBD1 identical over 12 bases. Germline CDR1 and CDR2: SNHLY and FYNNEI. The CDR3 is 18 amino acids. Trimming removed 4 bases from V and 0 bases from J; junction bases left unmatched: 8. The CDR3, as DNA: TGTGCCAGCAGTGCAAGGGGACAGGGGGCGCGGAGCACAGATACGCAGTATTTT. Translated, it gives CASSARGQGARSTDTQYF.

The rearrangement uses TRBV19 and TRBJ1-3; 7 bases align to TRBD1. Germline CDR1 reads LNHDA; CDR2 reads SQIVND (reference sequence). Germline trimming cut 5 bases from V and 5 bases from J; bases unmatched to any gene: 6. This CDR3 contains 14 residues. The CDR3 here is CASSEDRRRNTIYF. In DNA form, the CDR3 reads TGTGCCAGTAGTGAGGACAGGCGGAGAAACACCATATATTTT. The entire variable domain, with the rest obtained from reference TRBV19 and TRBJ1-3, is as follows: DGGITQSPKYLFRKEGQNVTLSCEQNLNHDAMYWYRQDPGQGLRLIYYSQIVNDFQKGDIAEGYSVSREKKESFPLTVTSAQKNPTAFYLCASSEDRRRNTIYFGEGSWLTVV.